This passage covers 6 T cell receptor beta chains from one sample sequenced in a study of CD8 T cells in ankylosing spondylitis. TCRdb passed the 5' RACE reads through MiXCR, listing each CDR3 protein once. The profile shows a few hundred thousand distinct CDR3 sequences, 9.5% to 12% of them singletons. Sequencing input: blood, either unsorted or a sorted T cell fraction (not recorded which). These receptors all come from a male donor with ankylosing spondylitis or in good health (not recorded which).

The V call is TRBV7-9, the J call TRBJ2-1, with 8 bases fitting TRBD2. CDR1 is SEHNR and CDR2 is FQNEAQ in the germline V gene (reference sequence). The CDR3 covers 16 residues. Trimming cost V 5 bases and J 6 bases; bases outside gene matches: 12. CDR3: CASSRWAGGRINEQFF. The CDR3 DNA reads TGTGCCAGCAGCCGATGGGCGGGGGGCCGGATCAATGAGCAGTTCTTC.

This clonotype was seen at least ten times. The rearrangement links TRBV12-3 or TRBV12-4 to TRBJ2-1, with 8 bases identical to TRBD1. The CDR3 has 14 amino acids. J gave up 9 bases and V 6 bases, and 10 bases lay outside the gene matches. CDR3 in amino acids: CASRETQGAFEQFF. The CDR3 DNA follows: TGTGCCAGCAGGGAAACGCAGGGGGCCTTTGAGCAGTTCTTC.

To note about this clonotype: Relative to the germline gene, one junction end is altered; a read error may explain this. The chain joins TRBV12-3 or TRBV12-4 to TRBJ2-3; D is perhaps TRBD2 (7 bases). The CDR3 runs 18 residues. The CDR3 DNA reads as TGTGCCGGCAGTCCTTCTTCGGCGGGGGCCCTTGAAAGAGATACGCAGTATTTT. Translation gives CAGSPSSAGALERDTQYF.

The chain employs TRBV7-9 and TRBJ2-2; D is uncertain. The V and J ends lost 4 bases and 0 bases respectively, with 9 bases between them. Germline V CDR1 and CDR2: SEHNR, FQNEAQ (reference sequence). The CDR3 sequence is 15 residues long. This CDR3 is CASSSPGTNTGELFF. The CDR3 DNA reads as TGTGCCAGCAGCTCCCCAGGAACGAACACCGGGGAGCTGTTTTTT.

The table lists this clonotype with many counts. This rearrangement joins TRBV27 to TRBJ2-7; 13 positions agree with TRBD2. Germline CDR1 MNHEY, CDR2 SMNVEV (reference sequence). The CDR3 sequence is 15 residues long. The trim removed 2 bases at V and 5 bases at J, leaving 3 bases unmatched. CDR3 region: CASSLGTSGKNEQYF. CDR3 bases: TGTGCCAGCAGTTTAGGGACTAGCGGGAAGAACGAGCAGTACTTC.

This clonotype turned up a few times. The CDR3 protein is CASSDRRTSGNTIYF. Written as DNA, the CDR3 is TGTGCCAGCAGCGACCGACGGACCTCTGGAAACACCATATATTTT. V and J are TRBV7-8 and TRBJ1-3; D gene unclear. Trimming removed 5 bases from V and 0 bases from J, with 11 bases in between. Per germline, CDR1 SGHVS and CDR2 FQNEAQ. The CDR3 is 15 amino acids.